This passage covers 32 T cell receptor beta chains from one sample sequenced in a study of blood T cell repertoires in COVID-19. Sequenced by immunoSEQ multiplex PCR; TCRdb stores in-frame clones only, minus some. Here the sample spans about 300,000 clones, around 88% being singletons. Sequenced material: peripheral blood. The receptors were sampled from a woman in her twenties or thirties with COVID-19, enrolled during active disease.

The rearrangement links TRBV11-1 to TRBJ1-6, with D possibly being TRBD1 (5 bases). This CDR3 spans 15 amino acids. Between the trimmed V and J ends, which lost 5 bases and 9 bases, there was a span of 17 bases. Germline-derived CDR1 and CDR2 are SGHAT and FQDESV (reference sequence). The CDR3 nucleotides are TGTGCCAGCAGCCGATCGGACACCCCGAGTTCACCCCTCCACTTT. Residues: CASSRSDTPSSPLHF.

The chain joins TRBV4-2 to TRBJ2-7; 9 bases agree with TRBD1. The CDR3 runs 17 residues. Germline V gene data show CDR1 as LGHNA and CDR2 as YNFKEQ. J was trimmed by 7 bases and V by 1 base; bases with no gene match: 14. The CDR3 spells CASSQAGGTGLVGEQYF. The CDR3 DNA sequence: TGTGCCAGCAGCCAAGCTGGGGGGACAGGGCTAGTCGGGGAGCAGTACTTC.

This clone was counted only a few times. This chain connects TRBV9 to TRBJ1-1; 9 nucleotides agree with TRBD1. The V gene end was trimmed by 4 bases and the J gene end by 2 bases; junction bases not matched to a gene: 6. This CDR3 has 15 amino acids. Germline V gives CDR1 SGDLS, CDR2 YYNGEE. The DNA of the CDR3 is TGTGCCAGCAGCACCACAGGGGGCCCCAACACTGAAGCTTTCTTT. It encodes CASSTTGGPNTEAFF.

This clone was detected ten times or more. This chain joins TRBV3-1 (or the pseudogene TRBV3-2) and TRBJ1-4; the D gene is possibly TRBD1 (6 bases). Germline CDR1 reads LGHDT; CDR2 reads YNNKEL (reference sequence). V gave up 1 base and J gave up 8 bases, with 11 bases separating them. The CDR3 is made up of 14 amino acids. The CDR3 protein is CASSQAGGHEKLFF. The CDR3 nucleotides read TGTGCCAGCAGCCAAGCCGGGGGGCACGAAAAACTGTTTTTT.

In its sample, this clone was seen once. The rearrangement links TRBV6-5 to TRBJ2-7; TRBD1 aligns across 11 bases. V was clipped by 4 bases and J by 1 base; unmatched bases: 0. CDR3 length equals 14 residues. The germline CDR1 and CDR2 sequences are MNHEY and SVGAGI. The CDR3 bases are TGTGCCAGCAGTTGGGACAGGGGGTCCTACGAGCAGTACGTC. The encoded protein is CASSWDRGSYEQYV.

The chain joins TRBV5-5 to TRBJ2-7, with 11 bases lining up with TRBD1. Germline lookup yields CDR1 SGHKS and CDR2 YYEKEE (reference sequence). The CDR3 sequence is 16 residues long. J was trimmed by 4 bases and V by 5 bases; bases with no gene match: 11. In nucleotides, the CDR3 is TGTGCCAGCAGTTTGATACCCGGGACAGGGGGTTACGAGCAGTACTTC. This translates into CASSLIPGTGGYEQYF.

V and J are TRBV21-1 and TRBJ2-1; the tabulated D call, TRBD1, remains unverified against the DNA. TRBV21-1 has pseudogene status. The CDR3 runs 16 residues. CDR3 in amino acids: CASVPGQLPSYNEQFF. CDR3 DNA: TGTGCCAGCGTCCCGGGACAGCTACCCTCCTACAATGAGCAGTTCTTC.

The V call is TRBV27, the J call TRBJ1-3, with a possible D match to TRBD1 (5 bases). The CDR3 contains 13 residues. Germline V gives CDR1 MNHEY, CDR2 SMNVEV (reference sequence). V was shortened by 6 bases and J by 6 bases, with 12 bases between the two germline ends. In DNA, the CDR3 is TGTGCCAGCAGCAACGCAGGGTCAAACACCATATATTTT. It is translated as CASSNAGSNTIYF.

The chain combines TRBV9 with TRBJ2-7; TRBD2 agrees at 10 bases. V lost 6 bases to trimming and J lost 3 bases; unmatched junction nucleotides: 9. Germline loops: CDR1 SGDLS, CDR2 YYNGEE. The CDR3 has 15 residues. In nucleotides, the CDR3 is TGTGCCAGCACCATTAGCGGGGGGCTCCTCTACGAGCAGTACGTC. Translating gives CASTISGGLLYEQYV.

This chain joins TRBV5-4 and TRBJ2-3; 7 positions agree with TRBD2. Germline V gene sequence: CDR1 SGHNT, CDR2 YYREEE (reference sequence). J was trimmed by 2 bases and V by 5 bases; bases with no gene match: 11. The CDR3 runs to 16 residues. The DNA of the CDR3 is TGTGCCAGCAGTTCCGCTGGGGACTACATCACAGATACGCAGTATTTT. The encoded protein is CASSSAGDYITDTQYF.

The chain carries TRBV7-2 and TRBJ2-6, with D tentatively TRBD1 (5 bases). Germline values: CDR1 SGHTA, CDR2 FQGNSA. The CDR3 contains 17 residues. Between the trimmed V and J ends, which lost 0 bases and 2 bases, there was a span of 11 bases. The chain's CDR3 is CASSLAGLFAGANVLTF. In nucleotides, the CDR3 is TGTGCCAGCAGCTTAGCGGGGCTCTTCGCTGGGGCCAACGTCCTGACTTTC.

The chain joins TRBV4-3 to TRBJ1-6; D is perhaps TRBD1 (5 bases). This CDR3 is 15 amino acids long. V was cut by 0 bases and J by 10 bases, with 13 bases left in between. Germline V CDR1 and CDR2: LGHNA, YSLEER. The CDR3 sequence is CASSQDSGVRSPLHF. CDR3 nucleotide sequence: TGCGCCAGCAGCCAAGATTCGGGGGTTAGATCACCCCTCCACTTT.

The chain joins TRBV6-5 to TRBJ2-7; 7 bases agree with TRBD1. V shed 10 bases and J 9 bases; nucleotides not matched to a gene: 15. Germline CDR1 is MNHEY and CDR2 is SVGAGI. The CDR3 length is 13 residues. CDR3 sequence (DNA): TGTGCCACCGACCCGACAGGGTGGAAGGTGCAGTACTTC. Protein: CATDPTGWKVQYF.

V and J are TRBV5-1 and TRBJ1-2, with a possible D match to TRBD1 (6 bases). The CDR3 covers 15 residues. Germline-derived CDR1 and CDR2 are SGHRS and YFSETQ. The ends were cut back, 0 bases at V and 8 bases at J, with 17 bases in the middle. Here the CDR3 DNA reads TGCGCCAGCAGCTTGGGTGTCGGGGGGCAGGGCGGCTACACCTTC. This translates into CASSLGVGGQGGYTF. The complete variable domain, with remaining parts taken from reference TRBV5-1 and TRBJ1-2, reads KAGVTQTPRYLIKTRGQQVTLSCSPISGHRSVSWYQQTPGQGLQFLFEYFSETQRNKGNFPGRFSGRQFSNSRSEMNVSTLELGDSALYLCASSLGVGGQGGYTFGSGTRLTVV.

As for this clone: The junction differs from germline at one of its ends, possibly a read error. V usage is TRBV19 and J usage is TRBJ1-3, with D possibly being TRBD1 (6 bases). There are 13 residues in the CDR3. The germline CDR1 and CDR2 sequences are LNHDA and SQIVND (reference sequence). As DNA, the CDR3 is TGCGCCTGCCGGACAGCCTCTGGAAACACCATATATTTT. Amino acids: CACRTASGNTIYF.

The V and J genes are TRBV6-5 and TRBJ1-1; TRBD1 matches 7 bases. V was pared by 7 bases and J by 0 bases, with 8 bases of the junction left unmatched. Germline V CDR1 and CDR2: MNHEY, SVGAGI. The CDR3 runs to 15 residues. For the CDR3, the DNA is TGTGCCAGCAATATAATGGGACAGATGAACACTGAAGCTTTCTTT. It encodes CASNIMGQMNTEAFF.

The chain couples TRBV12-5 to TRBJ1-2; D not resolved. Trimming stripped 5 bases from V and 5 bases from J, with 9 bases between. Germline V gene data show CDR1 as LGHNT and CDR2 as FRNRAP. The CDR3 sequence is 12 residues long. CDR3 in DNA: TGTGCTAGTGGTGGAGGAGGTTATGGCTACACCTTC. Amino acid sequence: CASGGGGYGYTF.

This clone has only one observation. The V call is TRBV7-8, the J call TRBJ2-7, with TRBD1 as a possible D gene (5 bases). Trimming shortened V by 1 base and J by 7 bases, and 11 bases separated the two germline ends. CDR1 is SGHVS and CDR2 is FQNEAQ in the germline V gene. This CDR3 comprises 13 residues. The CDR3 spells CASSLVLDTEQYV. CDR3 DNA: TGTGCCAGCAGCTTAGTCCTGGACACTGAGCAGTACGTC.

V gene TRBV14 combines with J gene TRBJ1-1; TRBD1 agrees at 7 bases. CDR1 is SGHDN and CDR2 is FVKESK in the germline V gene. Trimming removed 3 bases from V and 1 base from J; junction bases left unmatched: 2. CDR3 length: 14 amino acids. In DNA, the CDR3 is TGTGCCAGCAGCCAGCGGACAGGGAACACTGAAGCTTTCTTT. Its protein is CASSQRTGNTEAFF.

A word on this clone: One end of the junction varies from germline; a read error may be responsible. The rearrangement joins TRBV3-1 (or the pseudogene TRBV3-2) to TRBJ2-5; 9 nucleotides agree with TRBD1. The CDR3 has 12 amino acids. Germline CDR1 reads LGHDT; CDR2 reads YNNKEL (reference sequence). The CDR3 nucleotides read TGTGCCAGCAGCCAAACAGGGGGCCCCAGCGACTTC. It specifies CASSQTGGPSDF.

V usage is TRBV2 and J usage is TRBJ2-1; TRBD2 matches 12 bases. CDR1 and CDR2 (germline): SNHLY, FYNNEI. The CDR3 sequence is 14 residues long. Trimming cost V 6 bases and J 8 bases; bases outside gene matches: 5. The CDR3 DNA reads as TGTGCCAGCAGAGGACTAGCGGGGAGGTATGAGCAGTTCTTC. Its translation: CASRGLAGRYEQFF.

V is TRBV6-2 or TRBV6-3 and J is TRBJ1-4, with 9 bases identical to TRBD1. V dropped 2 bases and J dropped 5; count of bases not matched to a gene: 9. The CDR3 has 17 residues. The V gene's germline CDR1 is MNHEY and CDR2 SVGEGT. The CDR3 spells CASSYGPHRGRNEKLFF. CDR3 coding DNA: TGTGCCAGCAGTTACGGCCCACACAGGGGGCGGAATGAAAAACTGTTTTTT.

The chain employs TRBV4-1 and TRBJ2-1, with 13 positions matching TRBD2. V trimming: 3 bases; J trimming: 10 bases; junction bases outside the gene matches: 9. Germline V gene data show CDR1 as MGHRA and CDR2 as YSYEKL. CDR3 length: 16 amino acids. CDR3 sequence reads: CASSQRLAGGHGEQFF. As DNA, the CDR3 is TGCGCCAGCAGCCAGAGACTAGCGGGGGGCCATGGGGAGCAGTTCTTC.

CDR3 nucleotide sequence: TGTGCCAGCAGTTTACGGCAGGGGTATCAGCCCCAGCATTTT. Its translation is CASSLRQGYQPQHF. This sequence joins TRBV28 and TRBJ1-5, with D tentatively TRBD1 (6 bases). V gave up 2 bases and J gave up 5 bases, with 10 bases separating them. Per germline, CDR1 MDHEN and CDR2 SYDVKM. The CDR3 is made up of 14 amino acids.

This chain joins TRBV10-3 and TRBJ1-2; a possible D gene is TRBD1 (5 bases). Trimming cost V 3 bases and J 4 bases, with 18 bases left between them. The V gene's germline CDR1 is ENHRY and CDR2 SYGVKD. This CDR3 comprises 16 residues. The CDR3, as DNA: TGTGCCATCAGTGAAGGGGTGACGGGACTGAGCTATGGCTACACCTTC. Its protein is CAISEGVTGLSYGYTF.

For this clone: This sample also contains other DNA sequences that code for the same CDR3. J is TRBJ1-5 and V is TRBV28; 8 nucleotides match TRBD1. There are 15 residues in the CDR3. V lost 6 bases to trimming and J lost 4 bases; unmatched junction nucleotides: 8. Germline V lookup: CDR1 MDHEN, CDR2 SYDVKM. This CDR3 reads CASSLDRAVNQPQHF. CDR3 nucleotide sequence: TGTGCCAGCAGCTTGGACAGGGCGGTGAATCAGCCCCAGCATTTT. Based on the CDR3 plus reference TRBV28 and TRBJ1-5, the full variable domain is DVKVTQSSRYLVKRTGEKVFLECVQDMDHENMFWYRQDPGLGLRLIYFSYDVKMKEKGDIPEGYSVSREKKERFSLILESASTNQTSMYLCASSLDRAVNQPQHFGDGTRLSIL.

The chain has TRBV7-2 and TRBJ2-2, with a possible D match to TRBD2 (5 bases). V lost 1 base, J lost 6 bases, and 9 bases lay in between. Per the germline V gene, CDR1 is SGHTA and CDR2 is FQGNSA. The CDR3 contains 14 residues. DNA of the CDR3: TGTGCCAGCAGCTTAGGAGGGTTGGCCGGGGAGCTGTTTTTT. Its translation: CASSLGGLAGELFF.

The CDR3 bases are TGTGCCAGCAGTTCTATCATAACCGGGGAGCTGTTTTTT. As protein: CASSSIITGELFF. The gene calls are TRBV6-5 and TRBJ2-2; D call uncertain. The V end lost 4 bases, the J end lost 5 bases, and 8 bases lay between the germline ends. Per the germline V gene, CDR1 is MNHEY and CDR2 is SVGAGI. This CDR3 is 13 amino acids long.

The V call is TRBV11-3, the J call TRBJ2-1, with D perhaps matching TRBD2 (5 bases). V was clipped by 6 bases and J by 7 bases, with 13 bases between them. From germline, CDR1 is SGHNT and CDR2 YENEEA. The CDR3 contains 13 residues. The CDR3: CASSFYGDNEQFF. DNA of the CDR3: TGTGCCAGCAGTTTCTACGGGGATAATGAGCAGTTCTTC.

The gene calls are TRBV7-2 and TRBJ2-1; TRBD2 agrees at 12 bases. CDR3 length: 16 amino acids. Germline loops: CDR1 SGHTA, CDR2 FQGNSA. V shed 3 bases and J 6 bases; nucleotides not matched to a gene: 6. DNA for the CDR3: TGTGCCAGCAGCTTGCGGACTAGCGGGGCTATCAATGAGCAGTTCTTC. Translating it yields CASSLRTSGAINEQFF.

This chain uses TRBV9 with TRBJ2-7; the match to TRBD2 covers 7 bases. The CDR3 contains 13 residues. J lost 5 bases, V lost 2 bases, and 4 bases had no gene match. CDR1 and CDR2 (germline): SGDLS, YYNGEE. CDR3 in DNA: TGTGCCAGCAGCGTGCGGACTAGTGACGAGCAGTACTTC. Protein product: CASSVRTSDEQYF.

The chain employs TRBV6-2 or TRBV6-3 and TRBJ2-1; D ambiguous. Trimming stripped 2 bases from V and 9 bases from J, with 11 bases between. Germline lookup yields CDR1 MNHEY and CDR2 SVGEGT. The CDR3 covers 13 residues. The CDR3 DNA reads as TGTGCCAGCAGTTACGTCGGTTCGGGTGAGCAGTTCTTC. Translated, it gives CASSYVGSGEQFF.